This TCR beta chain came from a study of T cells in Graves' hyperthyroidism and ophthalmopathy. J lost 4 bases, V lost 2 bases, and 5 bases had no gene match. The CDR3 is 14 residues long. Amplification of TCR beta CDR3 regions was performed using RNA transcripts as template. HTBI primers were the set used in a first-round RT-PCR of the TCR CDR3. TCRdb re-derived calls from the multiplex PCR reads in MiXCR, one entry per CDR3 protein. Of 330,000 or so distinct CDR3 sequences listed, roughly 20% are singletons. This clonotype was found many times. As yet, its antigen is unknown. Study results and limitations: Ophthalmopathy was separated from stable hyperthyroidism by a 13 V-J model.

The PBMCs were sourced from fresh peripheral blood (approximately 10 ml). Sequenced input: blood. This TCR came from a man aged 45-65 years with Graves' ophthalmopathy. This chain connects TRBV12-3 or TRBV12-4 to TRBJ2-7; the match to TRBD2 covers 7 bases. The CDR3 is CASSLSGRAYEQYF. CDR3 bases: TGTGCCAGCAGTTTAAGTGGGAGGGCTTACGAGCAGTACTTC.